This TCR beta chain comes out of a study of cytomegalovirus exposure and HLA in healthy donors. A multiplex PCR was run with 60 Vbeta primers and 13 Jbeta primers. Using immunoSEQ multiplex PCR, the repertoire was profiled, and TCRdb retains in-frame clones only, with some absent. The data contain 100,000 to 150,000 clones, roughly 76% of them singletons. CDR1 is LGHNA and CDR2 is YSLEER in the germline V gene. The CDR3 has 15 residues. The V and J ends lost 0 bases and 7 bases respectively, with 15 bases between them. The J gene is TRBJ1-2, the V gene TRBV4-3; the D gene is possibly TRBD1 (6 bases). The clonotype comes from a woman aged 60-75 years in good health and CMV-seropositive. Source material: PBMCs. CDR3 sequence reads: CASSQEHREGSGYTF. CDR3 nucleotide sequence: TGCGCCAGCAGCCAAGAACACAGGGAAGGCTCTGGCTACACCTTC.